This TCR beta chain was sequenced during a study of T cells after yellow fever vaccination. General study findings and limits: Among all clonotypes, a small share was observed in both CD4 and CD8 compartments.

TCRdb fed the 5' RACE reads into MiXCR, producing one record per CDR3 protein. The profile covers a few hundred thousand distinct CDR3 sequences, with 6% to 8% appearing a single time and over 14% taken by the ten largest. This clonotype was picked up many times. Its target is not known. The source was PBMCs, collected 5 days after the yellow fever booster vaccination. This TCR came from a young man who received the YFV17D yellow fever vaccine.

The CDR3 loop reads CSAPDRVSETQYF. The CDR3 nucleotides read TGCAGTGCCCCCGACAGGGTGTCGGAGACCCAGTACTTC. The J gene is TRBJ2-5, the V gene TRBV20-1; 7 nucleotides align to TRBD1. Germline CDR1 is DFQATT and CDR2 is SNEGSKA (reference sequence). This CDR3 contains 13 residues. With V trimmed by 6 bases and J by 5 bases, 9 bases remained unmatched.